One and the same sample provided the 30 T cell receptor beta chains below, sequenced in a study of blood T cell repertoires in COVID-19. Sequencing used immunoSEQ multiplex PCR; TCRdb keeps in-frame clones, though not all of them. The sample lists 93,000 or so clones, 70% to 90% occurring once. The sequenced material came from peripheral blood. Every receptor here comes from a man aged 45-65 years in a cohort sampled during active COVID-19.

This clone was observed a single time. The chain recombines TRBV2 with TRBJ1-5; 7 bases agree with TRBD1. Germline V gives CDR1 SNHLY, CDR2 FYNNEI. This CDR3 comprises 14 residues. V dropped 6 bases and J dropped 4; count of bases not matched to a gene: 6. The CDR3 nucleotides read TGTGCCAGCAGCCTGACAGGGACTAATCAGCCCCAGCATTTT. Translated: CASSLTGTNQPQHF. Based on the CDR3 plus reference TRBV2 and TRBJ1-5, the full variable domain is EPEVTQTPSHQVTQMGQEVILRCVPISNHLYFYWYRQILGQKVEFLVSFYNNEISEKSEIFDDQFSVERPDGSNFTLKIRSTKLEDSAMYFCASSLTGTNQPQHFGDGTRLSIL.

V and J are TRBV9 and TRBJ1-1; no firm D call. Trimming cost V 4 bases and J 5 bases, with 9 bases left between them. Germline values: CDR1 SGDLS, CDR2 YYNGEE. This CDR3 contains 12 residues. The CDR3 DNA follows: TGTGCCAGCAGCTCCCCGGGAACTGAAGCTTTCTTT. As protein: CASSSPGTEAFF.

This clone was observed once. This chain uses TRBV19 with TRBJ1-5, with D unresolved. The germline gives CDR1 LNHDA, CDR2 SQIVND (reference sequence). This CDR3 spans 14 amino acids. Trimming pared 2 bases from V and 7 bases from J, leaving 12 bases between. CDR3 sequence: CASSIFPSEQPQHF. The CDR3 nucleotides read TGTGCCAGTAGTATATTTCCGAGTGAACAGCCCCAGCATTTT.

The V gene is TRBV6-5, the J gene TRBJ2-2; tentatively, D is TRBD2 (6 bases). Germline-derived CDR1 and CDR2 are MNHEY and SVGAGI. V was trimmed by 7 bases and J by 7 bases, leaving 19 bases between them. The CDR3 contains 15 residues. The CDR3 DNA sequence: TGTGCCAGCACCTCGGCGGGGCAGCCCTACGGGGAGCTGTTTTTT. Translation: CASTSAGQPYGELFF.

This chain joins TRBV19 and TRBJ1-1, with 8 bases aligning to TRBD1. Losses at the gene ends were 8 bases for V and 5 bases for J; bases not matched to a gene: 7. The CDR3 length is 13 residues. Germline V gene data show CDR1 as LNHDA and CDR2 as SQIVND (reference sequence). CDR3 sequence reads: CASGQGAQTEAFF. CDR3 DNA: TGTGCCAGTGGGCAGGGGGCGCAGACTGAAGCTTTCTTT.

The chain has TRBV7-2 and TRBJ1-5; D may be TRBD1 (6 bases). V was trimmed by 3 bases and J by 0 bases, leaving 15 bases between them. In germline, CDR1 is SGHTA, CDR2 FQGNSA. The CDR3 length is 17 residues. The CDR3 DNA follows: TGTGCCAGCAGCTTTAGGGGGGGGCGGTATAGCAATCAGCCCCAGCATTTT. The encoded protein is CASSFRGGRYSNQPQHF.

The V call is TRBV25-1, the J call TRBJ2-7; 11 positions match TRBD1. Losses at the gene ends were 3 bases for V and 5 bases for J; bases not matched to a gene: 6. CDR3 length: 15 residues. Germline values: CDR1 MGHDK, CDR2 SYGVNS. This CDR3 is CASSDRGTGGHEQYF. CDR3 bases: TGTGCCAGCAGTGATCGCGGGACAGGGGGTCACGAGCAGTACTTC.

The chain employs TRBV6-2 or TRBV6-3 and TRBJ2-3; D might be TRBD2 (6 bases). The germline CDR1 and CDR2 sequences are MNHEY and SVGEGT. The CDR3 spans 15 residues. Between the trimmed V and J ends, which lost 2 bases and 3 bases, there was a span of 12 bases. The CDR3 loop reads CASSYGGVGTDTQYF. In nucleotides, the CDR3 is TGTGCCAGCAGTTACGGCGGGGTAGGGACAGATACGCAGTATTTT.

The chain has TRBV7-9 and TRBJ2-1; TRBD2 agrees at 7 bases. This CDR3 is built from 16 residues. Trimming took 1 base from V and 8 from J; bases not matched to a gene: 11. From germline, CDR1 is SEHNR and CDR2 FQNEAQ (reference sequence). CDR3 sequence (DNA): TGTGCCAGCAGCTTAGTTCAGAGTCGGGCGGGGGATGAGCAGTTCTTC. Its translation is CASSLVQSRAGDEQFF.

V gene TRBV9 combines with J gene TRBJ2-7; no clear D. The V end was cut by 4 bases, the J end by 0 bases, with 14 bases between. Germline V CDR1 and CDR2: SGDLS, YYNGEE. The length of the CDR3 is 15 residues. The CDR3 protein is CASSLGSQSSYEQYF. The CDR3 DNA reads as TGTGCCAGCAGCCTCGGGTCACAAAGCTCCTACGAGCAGTACTTC.

The J gene is TRBJ2-3, the V gene TRBV2; the match to TRBD2 covers 8 bases. The V gene's germline CDR1 is SNHLY and CDR2 FYNNEI. V lost 3 bases, J lost 2 bases, and 4 bases stayed unmatched. The CDR3 consists of 15 residues. The chain's CDR3 is CASSDQAGDTDTQYF. The CDR3 DNA reads as TGTGCCAGCAGTGACCAAGCGGGGGACACAGATACGCAGTATTTT.

The genes are TRBV5-1 and TRBJ2-7; tentatively, D is TRBD1 (5 bases). Germline V gives CDR1 SGHRS, CDR2 YFSETQ. CDR3 length: 13 amino acids. The V and J ends lost 4 bases and 5 bases respectively, with 13 bases between them. CDR3 residues: CASSPDTGHEQYV. The CDR3 nucleotides read TGCGCCAGCAGCCCGGACACCGGGCACGAGCAGTACGTC.

This clone was seen a few times. The gene calls are TRBV6-5 and TRBJ1-2; 9 bases align to TRBD1. The V gene end was trimmed by 6 bases and the J gene end by 3 bases; junction bases not matched to a gene: 8. The CDR3 has 15 amino acids. Germline CDR1 is MNHEY and CDR2 is SVGAGI. This CDR3 reads CASRPGTGLDYGYTF. CDR3 nucleotides: TGTGCCAGCAGGCCCGGGACAGGGTTGGACTATGGCTACACCTTC.

The chain carries TRBV4-3 and TRBJ1-1; TRBD1 is a possible D gene (5 bases). The CDR3 consists of 15 residues. Trimming left V 1 base short and J 4 bases short, with 13 bases between. Germline V gives CDR1 LGHNA, CDR2 YSLEER. Here the CDR3 reads CASSQVLGGSTEAFF. CDR3 nucleotides: TGCGCCAGCAGCCAAGTACTCGGGGGGAGCACTGAAGCTTTCTTT.

V and J are TRBV3-1 (or the pseudogene TRBV3-2) and TRBJ2-1, with 7 bases that match TRBD2. The CDR3 is 14 amino acids. CDR1 is LGHDT and CDR2 is YNNKEL in the germline V gene (reference sequence). V gave up 3 bases and J gave up 5 bases; unmatched junction bases: 4. CDR3 bases: TGTGCCAGCAGCCAGTTGGCGGGGGACAATGAGCAGTTCTTC. This translates into CASSQLAGDNEQFF.

The chain combines TRBV5-4 with TRBJ2-1; 7 positions agree with TRBD2. V gave up 3 bases and J gave up 0 bases; unmatched junction bases: 6. This CDR3 comprises 16 residues. Germline CDR1 SGHNT, CDR2 YYREEE (reference sequence). CDR3 nucleotide sequence: TGTGCCAGCAGCTCGGGCGGGGGAAGCTCCTACAATGAGCAGTTCTTC. As protein: CASSSGGGSSYNEQFF.

The chain recombines TRBV3-1 (or the pseudogene TRBV3-2) with TRBJ1-1; 7 nucleotides align to TRBD1. CDR3 length equals 14 residues. J was trimmed by 1 base and V by 4 bases; bases with no gene match: 3. The germline V gene has CDR1 LGHDT and CDR2 YNNKEL (reference sequence). The CDR3, as DNA: TGTGCCAGCAGCCCTCGGGACAGGAACACTGAAGCTTTCTTT. Its protein product is CASSPRDRNTEAFF.

CDR3 region: CASSPGRGGMDGYTF. The DNA of the CDR3 is TGTGCCAGCTCCCCCGGACGGGGGGGGATGGATGGCTACACCTTC. The gene calls are TRBV18 and TRBJ1-2; D perhaps matches TRBD1 (5 bases). CDR1 is KGHSH, CDR2 LQKENI, per germline. This CDR3 has 15 amino acids. Between the trimmed V and J ends, which lost 6 bases and 6 bases, there was a span of 20 bases.

This sequence joins TRBV7-8 and TRBJ2-7, with D perhaps TRBD2 (5 bases). The CDR3 extends over 12 amino acids. CDR1 SGHVS and CDR2 FQNEAQ come from the germline V gene. Trimming shortened V by 1 base and J by 5 bases, and 6 bases separated the two germline ends. The CDR3, as DNA: TGTGCCAGCAGCTTAGGGACTCACGAGCAGTACTTC. Translation: CASSLGTHEQYF.

The chain employs TRBV6-2 or TRBV6-3 and TRBJ2-7, with 10 bases identical to TRBD1. This CDR3 spans 15 amino acids. CDR1 is MNHEY and CDR2 is SVGEGT in the germline V gene. V dropped 0 bases and J dropped 5; count of bases not matched to a gene: 4. For the CDR3, the DNA is TGTGCCAGCAGTTACTCCGGGACAGGGGCCCACGAGCAGTACTTC. This encodes CASSYSGTGAHEQYF.

The rearrangement uses TRBV5-6 and TRBJ1-1; weak D call: TRBD1 (5 bases). V shed 2 bases and J shed 3 bases, with 14 bases lying between them. The germline V gene encodes CDR1 SGHDT and CDR2 YYEEEE. This CDR3 is 15 amino acids long. CDR3 sequence (DNA): TGTGCCAGCAGCTTAGGGGTGCTTTGGGACACTGAAGCTTTCTTT. Translated, it gives CASSLGVLWDTEAFF. The variable domain in full, completed from reference TRBV5-6 and TRBJ1-1, reads DAGVTQSPTHLIKTRGQQVTLRCSPKSGHDTVSWYQQALGQGPQFIFQYYEEEERQRGNFPDRFSGHQFPNYSSELNVNALLLGDSALYLCASSLGVLWDTEAFFGQGTRLTVV.

This clone came up a few times. This rearrangement joins TRBV5-4 to TRBJ1-6; 8 nucleotides agree with TRBD1. The ends lost 2 bases at V and 7 bases at J; junction bases unmatched: 5. Germline assignment: CDR1 SGHNT and CDR2 YYREEE (reference sequence). CDR3 size: 15 residues. CDR3 amino acids: CASSLPGGSNSPLHF. CDR3 nucleotide sequence: TGTGCCAGCAGCTTACCAGGGGGCTCGAATTCACCCCTCCACTTT.

The sample holds one count of this clone. This chain connects TRBV5-3 to TRBJ2-7; 9 nucleotides line up with TRBD1. TRBV5-3 is known as an ORF, though its function is uncertain. The CDR3 spans 17 residues. The V gene end was trimmed by 1 base and the J gene end by 7 bases; junction bases not matched to a gene: 15. Here the CDR3 reads CARSLFWRDRVCFEQYV. The CDR3 nucleotides read TGTGCCAGAAGCTTGTTTTGGCGGGACAGGGTTTGTTTTGAGCAGTACGTC.

V and J are TRBV7-2 and TRBJ2-5, with D perhaps TRBD1 (6 bases). The CDR3 length is 15 residues. The V gene's germline CDR1 is SGHTA and CDR2 FQGNSA. V was pared by 5 bases and J by 5 bases, with 18 bases between. The CDR3 sequence is CASSRDIHTSETQYF. DNA for the CDR3: TGTGCCAGCAGCCGGGACATTCATACGTCGGAGACCCAGTACTTC. The whole variable domain, filled in from reference TRBV7-2 and TRBJ2-5, reads GAGVSQSPSNKVTEKGKDVELRCDPISGHTALYWYRQSLGQGLEFLIYFQGNSAPDKSGLPSDRFSAERTGGSVSTLTIQRTQQEDSAVYLCASSRDIHTSETQYFGPGTRLLVL.

The J gene is TRBJ2-7, the V gene TRBV7-9; tentatively, D is TRBD2 (7 bases). V lost 1 base and J lost 6, with 13 bases in between. From germline, CDR1 is SEHNR and CDR2 FQNEAQ (reference sequence). The CDR3 loop spans 14 amino acids. CDR3 coding DNA: TGTGCCAGCAGCTTAGGCGGGGGCTACGGCGAGCAGTACGTC. Amino acid sequence: CASSLGGGYGEQYV.

A single count supports this clone. V usage is TRBV19 and J usage is TRBJ2-4; 7 nucleotides agree with TRBD2. The germline gives CDR1 LNHDA, CDR2 SQIVND (reference sequence). This CDR3 region has 16 residues. The junction had 10 bases not matched to a gene; V was cut back by 5 bases and J by 3 bases. For the CDR3, the DNA is TGTGCCAGTAGTTTCATGCGGGGGTTGGACAAAAACATTCAGTACTTC. Its translation: CASSFMRGLDKNIQYF.

The chain recombines TRBV7-3 with TRBJ2-3; D is perhaps TRBD1 (5 bases). CDR1 and CDR2 from the germline V gene are SGHTA and FQGTGA. Trimming cost V 0 bases and J 1 base, with 14 bases left between them. The CDR3 spans 17 residues. The CDR3 bases are TGTGCCAGCAGCTTAACCGCGCCAAAAGGGGGCACAGATACGCAGTATTTT. Translating gives CASSLTAPKGGTDTQYF.

The chain carries TRBV6-1 and TRBJ1-4; 9 bases align to TRBD1. This CDR3 comprises 16 residues. From germline, CDR1 is MNHNS and CDR2 SASEGT. V dropped 2 bases and J dropped 5; count of bases not matched to a gene: 6. The CDR3 reads CASSEITGTGNEKLFF. Written as DNA, the CDR3 is TGTGCCAGCAGTGAAATTACGGGGACAGGGAATGAAAAACTGTTTTTT.

V usage is TRBV24-1 and J usage is TRBJ1-1; 10 bases are shared with TRBD1. CDR3 length: 14 amino acids. With V trimmed by 8 bases and J by 7 bases, 9 bases remained unmatched. Germline V lookup: CDR1 KGHDR, CDR2 SFDVKD. This CDR3 reads CATTRTGGNGEAFF. CDR3 coding DNA: TGTGCCACCACCCGGACAGGGGGTAACGGTGAAGCTTTCTTT.

The chain couples TRBV7-8 to TRBJ2-7; 9 nucleotides agree with TRBD2. Germline V gives CDR1 SGHVS, CDR2 FQNEAQ. CDR3 length equals 15 residues. The J segment lost 2 bases and the V segment lost 5 bases, leaving 7 bases of the junction unmatched. This CDR3 reads CASSQAGGQTYEQYV. The CDR3 DNA reads TGTGCCAGCAGCCAAGCGGGGGGCCAGACCTACGAGCAGTACGTC.